This paragraph covers one T cell receptor beta chain sequence. The CDR3 is cut off 3 residues early in the read; its end comes from the germline J gene. The data belong to a study of T cells in women clearing cervical HPV infection. The overall study: Donors had HPV16-related CIN3 or worse; 2 had invasive cancer.

There are 14 residues in the CDR3. Germline V CDR1 and CDR2: GTSNPN, SVGIG (reference sequence). Unmatched junction bases numbered 7, after V lost 4 bases and J lost 6 bases. TCRdb's table, derived via immunoSEQ multiplex PCR, lists solely in-frame clones and lacks some. The sample data list roughly 47,000 clones. The receptor's source is a woman between 18 and 70 years old with a cervical HPV16 infection that either progressed to CIN3+ or cleared (not recorded which). The chain joins TRBV30 to TRBJ2-2, with 8 bases aligning to TRBD1. Sequencing used blood buffy coat. CDR3 DNA, as far as it was read: TGTGCCTGGAAGGAGGCAGGGGGCGCCGGGGAG. Encoded protein: CAWKEAGGAGE. Given in full, the CDR3 is CAWKEAGGAGELFF.